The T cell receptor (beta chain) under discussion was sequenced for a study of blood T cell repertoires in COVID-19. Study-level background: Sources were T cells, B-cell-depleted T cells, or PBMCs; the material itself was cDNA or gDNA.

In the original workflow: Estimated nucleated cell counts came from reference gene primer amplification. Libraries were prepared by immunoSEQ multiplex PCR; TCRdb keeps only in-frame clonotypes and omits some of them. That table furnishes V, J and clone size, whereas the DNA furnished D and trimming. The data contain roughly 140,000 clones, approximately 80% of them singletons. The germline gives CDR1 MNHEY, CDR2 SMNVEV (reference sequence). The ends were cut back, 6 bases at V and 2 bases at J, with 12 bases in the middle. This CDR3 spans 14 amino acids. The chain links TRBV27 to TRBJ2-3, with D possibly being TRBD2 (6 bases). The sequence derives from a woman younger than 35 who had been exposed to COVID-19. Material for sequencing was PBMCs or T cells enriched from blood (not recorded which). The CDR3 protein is CASRSAGYTDTQYF. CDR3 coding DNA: TGTGCCAGCAGAAGTGCGGGATACACAGATACGCAGTATTTT.